This TCR beta chain came from a study of cytomegalovirus exposure and HLA in healthy donors. Here immunoSEQ multiplex PCR was the method, and the copy in TCRdb shows in-frame clones only, minus some. The profile shows tens of thousands of clones, roughly nine tenths of them singletons. The V gene's germline CDR1 is MNHEY and CDR2 SMNVEV (reference sequence). J lost 4 bases, V lost 1 base, and 4 bases had no gene match. This CDR3 is built from 16 residues. The receptor was isolated from a man in his late teens or twenties in good health and CMV-seronegative. This sequence joins TRBV27 and TRBJ2-1; 10 bases align to TRBD2. The sample comprised PBMCs. The CDR3 DNA is TGTGCCAGCAGTTTATTAGCGGGGGGACTTTACAATGAGCAGTTCTTC. Amino acids: CASSLLAGGLYNEQFF.